The 28 T cell receptor beta chains below all came from one sample that was sequenced in a study of blood T cells in healthy people across ages. For the second PCR, which ran for roughly 6 to 11 cycles, a sample-barcoded 5' primer and a J-beta primer mix were used. TCRdb independently ran MiXCR on the 5' RACE reads; one entry per CDR3 protein. The profile shows around 1.7 million distinct CDR3 sequences, about 28% of them singletons. Sequencing input: blood. The receptors were sampled from a woman aged 25 to 39 in good health.

This clonotype turned up a few times. The J gene is TRBJ2-1, the V gene TRBV6-5; D not certain. Germline V lookup: CDR1 MNHEY, CDR2 SVGAGI. This CDR3 has 15 amino acids. The V end was cut by 0 bases, the J end by 5 bases, with 11 bases between. The CDR3, as DNA: TGTGCCAGCAGTTACTCTCTTTGGCAGGACAATGAGCAGTTCTTC. It is translated as CASSYSLWQDNEQFF.

This rearrangement joins TRBV3-1 to TRBJ2-5, with D maybe TRBD2 (6 bases). This CDR3 comprises 16 residues. Germline lookup yields CDR1 LGHDT and CDR2 YNNKEL (reference sequence). Trimming shortened V by 3 bases and J by 1 base, and 15 bases separated the two germline ends. The CDR3 region is CASSQGGSWPQETQYF. In DNA form, the CDR3 reads TGTGCCAGCAGCCAGGGGGGTAGCTGGCCCCAAGAGACCCAGTACTTC.

The chain links TRBV20-1 to TRBJ1-2; 7 nucleotides match TRBD1. Per the germline V gene, CDR1 is DFQATT and CDR2 is SNEGSKA (reference sequence). Unmatched junction bases numbered 4, after V lost 0 bases and J lost 0 bases. The CDR3 length is 15 residues. The CDR3 DNA follows: TGCAGTGCTAGAGAGGGACAGCACTCTAACTATGGCTACACCTTC. This gives the protein CSAREGQHSNYGYTF.

Concerning this clonotype itself: This may be a read error, as it is one base from a much larger clone. This chain uses TRBV6-2 or TRBV6-3 with TRBJ2-4; D possibly corresponds to TRBD1 (5 bases). Germline V gene lookup returns CDR1 MNHEY and CDR2 SVGEGT. The CDR3 totals 14 residues. V shed 3 bases and J shed 13 bases, with 19 bases lying between them. The CDR3 nucleotides read TGTGCCAGCAGTTATTCGCAGGGTCTTAATGAGCAGTACTTC. This translates into CASSYSQGLNEQYF.

The chain links TRBV29-1 to TRBJ2-1; tentative D call: TRBD2 (5 bases). V was cut by 4 bases and J by 6 bases, with 19 bases left in between. Per the germline V gene, CDR1 is SQVTM and CDR2 is ANQGSEA. This CDR3 spans 15 amino acids. The CDR3 bases are TGCAGCGTTGTTGTTCTAGCCGGCAAGGGCAATGAGCAGTTCTTC. This gives the protein CSVVVLAGKGNEQFF.

In the case of this clonotype: Likely a read error: the CDR3 ends without its conserved phenylalanine or tryptophan. The genes are TRBV12-3 or TRBV12-4 and TRBJ2-7, with 11 bases lining up with TRBD2. The ends lost 5 bases at V and 2 bases at J; junction bases unmatched: 11. The CDR3 length is 17 residues. CDR3 sequence (DNA): TGTGCCAGCAGTCGTACTAGCGGGAGAATGGGGGCCTACGAGCAGTACTCC. Translation gives CASSRTSGRMGAYEQYS.

This chain links TRBV18 with TRBJ1-2; tentatively, D is TRBD1 (5 bases). The CDR3 covers 17 residues. Germline V gene data show CDR1 as KGHSH and CDR2 as LQKENI. Trimming removed 0 bases from V and 3 bases from J, with 17 bases in between. The CDR3, as DNA: TGTGCCAGCTCACCACCTGTAATGGGACCGGCGGACTATGGCTACACCTTC. Translating it yields CASSPPVMGPADYGYTF.

The chain combines TRBV29-1 with TRBJ1-1, with 9 positions matching TRBD1. Germline values: CDR1 SQVTM, CDR2 ANQGSEA. Trimming at V came to 5 bases and at J to 7 bases, leaving 8 bases not matched to a gene. CDR3 length: 13 amino acids. The CDR3 DNA reads as TGCAGCGTTAGGGGACAGGGAATTGTTGAAGCTTTCTTT. Protein: CSVRGQGIVEAFF. The full variable domain, completed using reference TRBV29-1 and TRBJ1-1, is SAVISQKPSRDICQRGTSLTIQCQVDSQVTMMFWYRQQPGQSLTLIATANQGSEATYESGFVIDKFPISRPNLTFSTLTVSNMSPEDSSIYLCSVRGQGIVEAFFGQGTRLTVV.

This chain joins TRBV12-3 or TRBV12-4 and TRBJ1-5; D uncertain. The V end was cut by 0 bases, the J end by 3 bases, with 9 bases between. The CDR3 consists of 15 residues. The CDR3 is CASSLAGSINQPQHF. In DNA, the CDR3 is TGTGCCAGCAGTTTAGCGGGGTCAATCAATCAGCCCCAGCATTTT.

J is TRBJ1-1 and V is TRBV19, with a weak D call TRBD1 (5 bases). The CDR3 spans 12 residues. V lost 5 bases and J 8 bases, leaving 12 bases between the germline ends. Germline assignment: CDR1 LNHDA and CDR2 SQIVND (reference sequence). The CDR3 nucleotides read TGTGCCAGTAGTTCACCGGGACGAGAAGCTTTCTTT. Translated: CASSSPGREAFF. The entire variable domain, with the rest obtained from reference TRBV19 and TRBJ1-1, is as follows: DGGITQSPKYLFRKEGQNVTLSCEQNLNHDAMYWYRQDPGQGLRLIYYSQIVNDFQKGDIAEGYSVSREKKESFPLTVTSAQKNPTAFYLCASSSPGREAFFGQGTRLTVV.

This clonotype was detected a few times. At one end the junction does not follow the germline gene, possibly because of a read error. The rearrangement uses TRBV3-1 and TRBJ2-2, with D possibly TRBD2 on 5 matching bases. The length of the CDR3 is 17 residues. Per the germline V gene, CDR1 is LGHDT and CDR2 is YNNKEL (reference sequence). The CDR3 loop reads CAGSQDWRKGGTGELFF. CDR3 sequence (DNA): TGTGCCGGCAGCCAAGATTGGAGGAAGGGCGGAACCGGGGAGCTGTTTTTT.

This clonotype was observed a handful of times. This rearrangement joins TRBV5-5 to TRBJ2-1; 9 bases align to TRBD2. Germline CDR1 reads SGHKS; CDR2 reads YYEKEE (reference sequence). This CDR3 contains 15 residues. The V segment lost 4 bases and the J segment 5 bases; nucleotides outside the gene matches: 7. This CDR3 is CASSPTSGYNNEQFF. CDR3 coding DNA: TGTGCCAGCAGCCCGACTAGCGGCTATAACAATGAGCAGTTCTTC.

In this sample, this clonotype turned up many times. The J gene is TRBJ2-5, the V gene TRBV12-3 or TRBV12-4, with D tentatively TRBD1 (5 bases). The V gene lost 2 bases and the J gene lost 1 base, with 11 bases spanning the gap. The CDR3 length is 15 residues. In DNA form, the CDR3 reads TGTGCCAGCAGTTTATTATGGGGCCCCCAAGAGACCCAGTACTTC. Translated: CASSLLWGPQETQYF.

The V call is TRBV6-1, the J call TRBJ1-1; D is unresolved. Germline CDR1 reads MNHNS; CDR2 reads SASEGT. The V and J ends lost 4 bases and 5 bases respectively, with 11 bases between them. The CDR3 is made up of 13 amino acids. CDR3 in amino acids: CASSGRSRTEAFF. The CDR3 region has the DNA TGTGCCAGCAGTGGCAGGAGTAGAACTGAAGCTTTCTTT.

The table lists this clonotype with a few counts. The junction departs from germline at one end; a sequencing error may be responsible. The chain is built from TRBV7-2 and TRBJ2-5, with D hard to call. The germline gives CDR1 SGHTA, CDR2 FQGNSA. The CDR3 contains 11 residues. The CDR3 coding sequence is TGTGCCCGCAGCCACGCCGAGACCCAGTACTTC. Encoded protein: CARSHAETQYF.

The sample holds a few counts of this clonotype. The chain joins TRBV20-1 to TRBJ2-1; TRBD1 or TRBD2 may be the D gene (5 bases each). Germline CDR1 is DFQATT and CDR2 is SNEGSKA (reference sequence). Trimming shortened V by 3 bases and J by 0 bases, and 15 bases separated the two germline ends. The CDR3 length is 16 residues. The DNA of the CDR3 is TGCAGTGCTAGGGTCCGGGACGCCAACTCCTACAATGAGCAGTTCTTC. Its translation is CSARVRDANSYNEQFF.

This chain joins TRBV2 and TRBJ2-7; 9 nucleotides match TRBD2. The V and J ends lost 6 bases and 5 bases, in that order; junction bases with no gene match: 14. This CDR3 is built from 16 residues. Germline CDR1 is SNHLY and CDR2 is FYNNEI. The CDR3 region is CASSDLALAGYDEQYF. Written as DNA, the CDR3 is TGTGCCAGCAGCGACCTAGCCCTAGCGGGGTACGACGAGCAGTACTTC.

Of note for this clonotype: A much larger clone differs from this one at a single base, so this may be a read error. The rearrangement joins TRBV7-9 to TRBJ1-2; no clear D gene. Germline V gene lookup returns CDR1 SEHNR and CDR2 FQNEAQ (reference sequence). CDR3 length equals 10 residues. The CDR3 nucleotides read TGTGCCAGCAGCTCCCTGGGCTGCACCTTC. Amino acid sequence: CASSSLGCTF.

This clonotype was found a few times. This chain joins TRBV11-2 and TRBJ2-1; 10 bases are a match to TRBD1. Germline V lookup: CDR1 SGHAT, CDR2 FQNNGV. V was clipped by 0 bases and J by 6 bases; unmatched bases: 14. This CDR3 contains 19 residues. CDR3: CASSLERGARQGAFNEQFF. The CDR3 DNA follows: TGTGCCAGCAGCTTAGAGAGAGGGGCTCGACAGGGGGCATTCAATGAGCAGTTCTTC. Looking up the rest from reference TRBV11-2 and TRBJ2-1 gives the full variable domain: EAGVAQSPRYKIIEKRQSVAFWCNPISGHATLYWYQQILGQGPKLLIQFQNNGVVDDSQLPKDRFSAERLKGVDSTLKIQPAKLEDSAVYLCASSLERGARQGAFNEQFFGPGTRLTVL.

This clonotype was picked up a small number of times. V gene TRBV7-2 combines with J gene TRBJ2-4, with 7 nucleotides matching TRBD1. The CDR3 is 14 residues long. V was clipped by 4 bases and J by 9 bases; unmatched bases: 9. Germline CDR1 and CDR2: SGHTA and FQGNSA. CDR3 residues: CASSSEQGTGIQYF. The CDR3 nucleotides read TGTGCCAGCAGCTCAGAACAGGGGACGGGCATTCAGTACTTC.

The V gene is TRBV12-3 or TRBV12-4, the J gene TRBJ2-7; 7 nucleotides agree with TRBD1. This CDR3 is 16 amino acids long. V shed 3 bases, J shed 1 base, and the junction held 9 bases outside the gene matches. The CDR3 spells CASSFLTGVDSYEQYF. CDR3 DNA: TGTGCCAGCAGTTTTCTTACAGGGGTCGATTCCTACGAGCAGTACTTC.

As for this clonotype: Possible read error: a much larger clone is one base away. This chain uses TRBV7-2 with TRBJ2-1; D not certain. V gave up 4 bases and J gave up 6 bases, with 7 bases separating them. CDR1 and CDR2 (germline): SGHTA, FQGNSA. The CDR3 has 12 amino acids. CDR3 sequence: CASSSACNEQFF. CDR3 nucleotide sequence: TGTGCCAGCAGCTCCGCCTGCAATGAGCAGTTCTTC.

J is TRBJ2-7 and V is TRBV5-1; D possibly corresponds to TRBD1 (6 bases). Germline CDR1 and CDR2: SGHRS and YFSETQ. The CDR3 is 16 residues long. Trimming left V 0 bases short and J 7 bases short, with 20 bases between. CDR3 loop: CASSLGEPQGRREQYF. CDR3 nucleotides: TGCGCCAGCAGCTTGGGCGAACCACAGGGTCGGCGAGAGCAGTACTTC.

The chain couples TRBV12-3 or TRBV12-4 to TRBJ2-2; TRBD2 is a possible D gene (5 bases). V lost 6 bases, J lost 4 bases, and 18 bases lay in between. This CDR3 is built from 16 residues. CDR3: CASRRSGSAGTGELFF. For the CDR3, the DNA is TGTGCCAGCAGACGCTCAGGTTCGGCGGGCACCGGGGAGCTGTTTTTT.

This clonotype has at least ten counts. The V and J genes are TRBV6-2 or TRBV6-3 and TRBJ1-2; D is unresolved. V was pared by 6 bases and J by 2 bases, with 10 bases between. The CDR3 has 13 residues. Germline V gives CDR1 MNHEY, CDR2 SVGEGT. The CDR3 bases are TGTGCCAGCAGCCCCTGGGCGAACTATGGCTACACCTTC. Its translation is CASSPWANYGYTF.

This clonotype was detected a few times. J is TRBJ2-3 and V is TRBV5-1, with D possibly being TRBD1 (7 bases). Per the germline V gene, CDR1 is SGHRS and CDR2 is YFSETQ. Trimming took 8 bases from V and 3 from J, leaving 16 bases between them. The CDR3 sequence is 14 residues long. In DNA form, the CDR3 reads TGCGCCAGTCAGGAGGGGGCCACTACAGATACGCAGTATTTT. It encodes CASQEGATTDTQYF.

Ten or more counts support this clonotype. This chain uses TRBV15 with TRBJ2-7; the D is unclear. This CDR3 is built from 14 residues. V shed 0 bases and J shed 1 base, with 7 bases lying between them. Germline V CDR1 and CDR2: LNHNV, YYDKDF (reference sequence). This CDR3 reads CATSREQPSYEQYF. The DNA of the CDR3 is TGTGCCACCAGCAGAGAACAGCCTTCCTACGAGCAGTACTTC. Filled out from reference TRBV15 and TRBJ2-7, the complete variable domain reads DAMVIQNPRYQVTQFGKPVTLSCSQTLNHNVMYWYQQKSSQAPKLLFHYYDKDFNNEADTPDNFQSRRPNTSFCFLDIRSPGLGDTAMYLCATSREQPSYEQYFGPGTRLTVT.

The J gene is TRBJ1-6, the V gene TRBV5-1; possible D gene TRBD1, 6 bases. This CDR3 is built from 14 residues. V was pared by 0 bases and J by 10 bases, with 11 bases between. CDR1 SGHRS and CDR2 YFSETQ come from the germline V gene. This CDR3 is CASSLDRENSPLHF. CDR3 sequence (DNA): TGCGCCAGCAGCTTGGACAGGGAGAACTCACCCCTCCACTTT. The variable domain in full, with the rest retrieved from reference TRBV5-1 and TRBJ1-6, is KAGVTQTPRYLIKTRGQQVTLSCSPISGHRSVSWYQQTPGQGLQFLFEYFSETQRNKGNFPGRFSGRQFSNSRSEMNVSTLELGDSALYLCASSLDRENSPLHFGNGTRLTVT.